The T cell receptor (beta chain) described here comes from a study of STAT5B mutations in CD4+ large granular lymphocyte leukemia. V lost 1 base and J 1 base, leaving 10 bases between the germline ends. The CDR3 covers 15 residues. Germline CDR1 reads KGHSH; CDR2 reads LQKENI. This clone was counted a single time. Its target is not known. The survey-level immunoSEQ assay was used. The table came from immunoSEQ multiplex PCR; TCRdb's copy has only in-frame clones and leaves some out. The sample records tens of thousands of clones, 74% being singletons. Study-wide points: Without putative leukemic clones, patient CD4-sorted repertoires remained more clonal than healthy CD4+ repertoires. Main leukemic clonotypes were patient-specific, but about 26% appeared at low frequency elsewhere. Top patient clones used TRBV06 genes more often: 8/27 versus 2/35 in controls.

Specimen: CD4+ T cells from blood buffy coats. This clonotype was sampled from a human donor in good health. The chain combines TRBV18 with TRBJ1-1; tentative D call: TRBD1 (6 bases). In DNA form, the CDR3 reads TGTGCCAGCTCACCACGAACGACAGGGAACACTGAAGCTTTCTTT. It translates to CASSPRTTGNTEAFF.